The rows below give T cell receptor beta chains drawn from one sample of a study of blood T cell repertoires in COVID-19. The data were produced by immunoSEQ multiplex PCR, yet TCRdb's version contains in-frame clones alone and is incomplete. This table has about 58,000 clones, over 70% appearing once. Sample: peripheral blood. All receptors come from a human donor in a cohort sampled during active COVID-19. CDR3s include the opening cysteine and the closing phenylalanine or tryptophan. The D gene is left open where the match is weak. Where a row states a size, it is once, few, many or the class of an expanded clone; other rows omit it.

V gene	J gene	clone size	D gene	CDR3 protein	CDR3 DNA
TRBV7-9	TRBJ1-1	few	TRBD1	CASSLEQGGREAFF	TGTGCCAGCAGCTTAGAGCAGGGGGGCAGAGAGGCTTTCTTT
TRBV30	TRBJ2-6	many	.	CAWSADSGANVLTF	TGTGCCTGGAGTGCAGATTCTGGGGCCAACGTCCTGACTTTC
TRBV18	TRBJ2-7	.	.	CASSPIPTGLGSTVYEQYF	TGTGCCAGCTCACCAATCCCCACAGGTCTGGGAAGTACGGTGTACGAGCAGTACTTC
TRBV15	TRBJ1-4	.	TRBD1	CATSKGQGATNEKLFF	TGTGCCACCAGCAAGGGACAGGGGGCAACTAATGAAAAACTGTTTTTT
TRBV25-1	TRBJ2-7	.	.	CASSEKQHSYEQYF	TGTGCCAGCAGTGAGAAACAGCACTCCTACGAGCAGTACTTC
TRBV4-1	TRBJ2-7	.	.	CASSQAEVSDYEQYF	TGCGCCAGCAGCCAAGCGGAAGTAAGCGACTACGAGCAGTACTTC
TRBV7-8	TRBJ2-7	.	.	CASSRSVPAYEQYF	TGTGCCAGCAGCCGCTCGGTACCGGCCTACGAGCAGTACTTC
TRBV16	TRBJ2-7	.	.	CASSQSWGHSYEQYF	TGTGCCAGCAGCCAATCGTGGGGGCACTCCTACGAGCAGTACTTC
TRBV27	TRBJ2-3	.	TRBD2	CASGTRSGGDTQYF	TGTGCCAGTGGGACTAGGAGTGGGGGAGATACGCAGTATTTT
TRBV5-5	TRBJ2-5	.	.	CASSFQGRVETQYF	TGTGCCAGCAGCTTTCAAGGCAGGGTGGAGACCCAGTACTTC
TRBV19	TRBJ1-1	few	TRBD1	CASSQGTGGTEAFF	TGTGCCAGTAGCCAAGGGACAGGGGGCACTGAAGCTTTCTTT
TRBV15	TRBJ1-5	few	.	CATSRDLGLYQPQHF	TGTGCCACCAGCAGAGATCTGGGCCTATACCAGCCCCAGCATTTT
TRBV5-4	TRBJ1-1	few	TRBD1	CASSWDRVNEAFF	TGTGCCAGCAGCTGGGACAGGGTGAATGAAGCTTTCTTT
TRBV5-8	TRBJ1-1	.	.	CASSFTGTEAFF	TGTGCCAGCAGCTTTACGGGGACTGAAGCTTTCTTT
TRBV28	TRBJ2-7	.	TRBD2	CASSLLGGSLYEQYF	TGTGCCAGCAGTTTACTAGGCGGGAGCTTGTACGAGCAGTACTTC
TRBV11-3	TRBJ2-1	few	TRBD2	CASSYGLAGGNEQFF	TGTGCCAGCAGCTACGGACTAGCGGGAGGGAATGAGCAGTTCTTC
TRBV10-3	TRBJ1-1	.	.	CAISGERISEAFF	TGTGCCATCAGCGGGGAAAGGATCTCTGAAGCTTTCTTT
TRBV19	TRBJ2-1	.	.	CASSTTLGSSYNEQFF	TGTGCCAGTAGTACAACACTCGGGAGCTCCTACAATGAGCAGTTCTTC
TRBV29-1	TRBJ2-7	.	.	CSVDGQGLYEQYF	TGCAGCGTTGACGGCCAGGGGTTATACGAGCAGTACTTC
TRBV7-9	TRBJ1-1	.	.	CASSPFRGSNTEAFF	TGTGCCAGCAGCCCTTTCCGGGGGTCTAACACTGAAGCTTTCTTT
TRBV14	TRBJ1-4	.	.	CASSRPGTSRGKLFF	TGTGCCAGCAGCCGCCCCGGGACATCTAGAGGAAAACTGTTTTTT
TRBV27	TRBJ1-4	.	TRBD1	CASSIRGTGSRNEKLFF	TGTGCCAGCAGCATTCGCGGGACAGGGAGTCGAAATGAAAAACTGTTTTTT
TRBV13	TRBJ2-7	.	TRBD2	CASSQGLAGVLAEQYF	TGTGCCAGCAGCCAGGGACTAGCGGGAGTCCTCGCCGAGCAGTACTTC
TRBV30	TRBJ1-4	few	.	CAATDSPNEKLFF	TGTGCCGCTACAGACAGCCCTAATGAAAAACTGTTTTTT
TRBV30	TRBJ1-4	.	TRBD1	CAWGAGQGGLTYEKLFF	TGTGCCTGGGGCGCGGGACAGGGGGGCCTAACTTACGAAAAACTGTTTTTT
TRBV27	TRBJ2-3	.	.	CASSLFPGNTDTQYF	TGTGCCAGCAGTTTATTTCCGGGGAACACAGATACGCAGTATTTT
TRBV7-9	TRBJ2-3	.	.	CASSPATGTDTQYF	TGTGCCAGCAGCCCCGCGACTGGAACAGATACGCAGTATTTT
TRBV11-2	TRBJ2-7	.	TRBD2	CASSRTDSSGAMRQYF	TGTGCCAGCAGCCGTACGGACTCTAGCGGGGCTATGAGGCAGTACTTC
TRBV5-5	TRBJ2-2	.	.	CASSKTLQNTGELFF	TGTGCCAGCAGCAAAACCCTACAGAATACCGGGGAGCTGTTTTTT
TRBV6-6	TRBJ2-7	.	.	CASSTMPPGPEQYF	TGTGCCAGCAGTACCATGCCCCCCGGTCCCGAGCAGTACTTC
TRBV2	TRBJ2-7	once	TRBD1	CASSGTGQLSNPNYEQYF	TGTGCCAGCTCTGGAACGGGACAGCTTTCTAACCCGAACTACGAGCAGTACTTC
TRBV6-4	TRBJ2-3	.	.	CASSPEGLGTDTQYF	TGTGCCAGCAGCCCGGAGGGGCTTGGCACAGATACGCAGTATTTT
TRBV4-1	TRBJ1-2	.	TRBD1	CASSPDGTDPRDTF	TGCGCCAGCAGCCCGGACGGGACAGACCCACGGGACACCTTC
TRBV11-2	TRBJ1-1	.	.	CASSKGHMNTEAFF	TGTGCCAGCAGCAAGGGACATATGAACACTGAAGCTTTCTTT
TRBV6-5	TRBJ1-6	.	.	CASSYSRGSNSPLHF	TGTGCCAGCAGTTACTCGCGGGGTAGTAATTCACCCCTCCACTTT
TRBV19	TRBJ2-5	.	.	CASSPRGGRETQYF	TGTGCCAGTAGCCCGAGGGGGGGTCGGGAGACCCAGTACTTC
TRBV4-3	TRBJ1-5	.	.	CASSQDRAGYQPQHF	TGCGCCAGCAGCCAAGATCGGGCGGGGTATCAGCCCCAGCATTTT
TRBV11-2	TRBJ1-4	.	TRBD1	CASSPRGRVANEKLFF	TGTGCCAGCAGCCCCAGGGGGCGGGTGGCTAATGAAAAACTGTTTTTT
TRBV5-1	TRBJ2-3	once	.	CASSLAGNADTQYF	TGCGCCAGCAGCTTGGCCGGGAACGCAGATACGCAGTATTTT
TRBV6-2/TRBV6-3	TRBJ2-7	.	TRBD2	CASSKRLAGGPHEQYF	TGTGCCAGCAGTAAACGACTAGCGGGAGGGCCCCACGAGCAGTACTTC
TRBV5-1	TRBJ1-2	.	TRBD1	CASSPRDRGNYGYTF	TGCGCCAGCAGCCCCCGGGACAGGGGGAACTATGGCTACACCTTC
TRBV5-1	TRBJ2-5	.	TRBD2	CASRRGLAGAREETQYF	TGCGCCAGCAGAAGGGGACTAGCGGGAGCGCGAGAAGAGACCCAGTACTTC
TRBV6-5	TRBJ1-2	.	.	CASSYYGGAEGYTF	TGTGCCAGCAGTTATTATGGGGGCGCGGAAGGCTACACCTTC
TRBV11-3	TRBJ1-1	.	.	CASSFDSAGVAFF	TGTGCCAGCAGCTTCGACAGTGCGGGAGTCGCTTTCTTT
TRBV13	TRBJ2-7	.	.	CASSTISGAGNEQYF	TGTGCCAGCAGCACAATATCAGGGGCCGGGAACGAGCAGTACTTC
TRBV18	TRBJ2-7	.	TRBD2	CASSLAGVDEQYF	TGTGCCAGCTCATTAGCGGGAGTGGACGAGCAGTACTTC
TRBV6-2/TRBV6-3	TRBJ1-6	.	.	CASSYRLGSPLHF	TGTGCCAGCAGTTACCGACTAGGTTCACCCCTCCACTTT
TRBV6-2/TRBV6-3	TRBJ1-5	.	TRBD1	CASSPGTGASYQPQHF	TGTGCCAGCAGTCCCGGGACAGGGGCATCTTATCAGCCCCAGCATTTT
TRBV19	TRBJ1-2	.	TRBD1	CASTTGGRYGYTF	TGTGCCAGTACAACAGGGGGCCGATATGGCTACACCTTC
TRBV6-5	TRBJ1-1	.	TRBD1	CASSMTGTGNTEAFF	TGTGCCAGCAGTATGACCGGGACAGGGAACACTGAAGCTTTCTTT
TRBV3-1/TRBV3-2	TRBJ1-1	.	.	CASSLLQGNTEAFF	TGTGCCAGCAGCCTGCTACAGGGGAACACTGAAGCTTTCTTT